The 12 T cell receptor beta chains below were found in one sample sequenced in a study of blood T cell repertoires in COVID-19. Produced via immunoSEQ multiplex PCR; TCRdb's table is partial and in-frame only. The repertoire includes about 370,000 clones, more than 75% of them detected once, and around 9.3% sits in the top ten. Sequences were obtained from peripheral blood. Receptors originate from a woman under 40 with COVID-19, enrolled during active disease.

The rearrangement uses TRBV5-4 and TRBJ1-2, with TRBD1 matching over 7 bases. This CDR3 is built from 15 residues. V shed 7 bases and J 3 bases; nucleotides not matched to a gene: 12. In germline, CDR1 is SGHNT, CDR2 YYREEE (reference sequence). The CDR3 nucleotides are TGTGCCAGCCGACCCGGCGACAGGGCCTACTATGGCTACACCTTC. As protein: CASRPGDRAYYGYTF.

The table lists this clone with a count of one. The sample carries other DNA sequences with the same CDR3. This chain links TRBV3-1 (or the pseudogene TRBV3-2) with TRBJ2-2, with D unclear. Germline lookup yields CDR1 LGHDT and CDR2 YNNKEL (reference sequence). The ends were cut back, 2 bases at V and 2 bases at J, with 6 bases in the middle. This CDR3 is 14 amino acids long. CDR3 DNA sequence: TGTGCCAGCAGCCAAAACAGAAACACCGGGGAGCTGTTTTTT. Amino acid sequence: CASSQNRNTGELFF.

The CDR3 region has the DNA TGCGCCAGCAGCTTAAGGGACAGGGGGACCGGGGAGCTGTTTTTT. This sequence encodes CASSLRDRGTGELFF. V gene TRBV5-1 combines with J gene TRBJ2-2, with 11 bases matching TRBD1. This CDR3 has 15 amino acids. Trimming removed 2 bases from V and 5 bases from J; junction bases left unmatched: 2. Germline CDR1 and CDR2: SGHRS and YFSETQ. Supplemented by reference TRBV5-1 and TRBJ2-2, the full variable domain reads KAGVTQTPRYLIKTRGQQVTLSCSPISGHRSVSWYQQTPGQGLQFLFEYFSETQRNKGNFPGRFSGRQFSNSRSEMNVSTLELGDSALYLCASSLRDRGTGELFFGEGSRLTVL.

The CDR3 here is CASSSLGGSLEDTQYF. CDR3 nucleotides: TGTGCCAGCAGTTCCCTAGGCGGGAGTTTGGAAGATACGCAGTATTTT. The V call is TRBV5-8, the J call TRBJ2-3; 7 nucleotides align to TRBD2. The CDR3 loop spans 16 amino acids. V shed 5 bases and J 5 bases; nucleotides not matched to a gene: 14. Germline values: CDR1 SGHTS, CDR2 YDEGEE.

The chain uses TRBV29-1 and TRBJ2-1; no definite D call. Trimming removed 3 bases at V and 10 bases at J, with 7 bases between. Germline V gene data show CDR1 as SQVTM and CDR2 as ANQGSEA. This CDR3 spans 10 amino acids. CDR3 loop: CSVDLVEQFF. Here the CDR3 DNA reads TGCAGCGTTGATCTAGTCGAGCAGTTCTTC.

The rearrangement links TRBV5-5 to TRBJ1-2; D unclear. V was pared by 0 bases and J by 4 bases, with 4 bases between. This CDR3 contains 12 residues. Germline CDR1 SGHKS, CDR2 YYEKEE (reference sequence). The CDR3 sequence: CASSLAGYGYTF. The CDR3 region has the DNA TGTGCCAGCAGCTTGGCAGGCTATGGCTACACCTTC.

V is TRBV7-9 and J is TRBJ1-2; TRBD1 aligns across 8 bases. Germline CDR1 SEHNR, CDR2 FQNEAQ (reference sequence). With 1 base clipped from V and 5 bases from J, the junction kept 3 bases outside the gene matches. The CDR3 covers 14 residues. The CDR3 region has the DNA TGTGCCAGCAGCTTAGAGACAGGGGTGTATGGCTACACCTTC. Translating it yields CASSLETGVYGYTF. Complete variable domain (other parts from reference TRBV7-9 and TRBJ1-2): DTGVSQNPRHKITKRGQNVTFRCDPISEHNRLYWYRQTLGQGPEFLTYFQNEAQLEKSRLLSDRFSAERPKGSFSTLEIQRTEQGDSAMYLCASSLETGVYGYTFGSGTRLTVV.

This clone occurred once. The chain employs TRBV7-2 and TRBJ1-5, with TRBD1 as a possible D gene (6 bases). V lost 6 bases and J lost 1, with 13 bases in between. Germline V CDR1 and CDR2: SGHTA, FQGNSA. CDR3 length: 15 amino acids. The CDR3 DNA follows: TGTGCCAGCAGTTCCAGGGGTTCGAGCAATCAGCCCCAGCATTTT. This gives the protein CASSSRGSSNQPQHF.

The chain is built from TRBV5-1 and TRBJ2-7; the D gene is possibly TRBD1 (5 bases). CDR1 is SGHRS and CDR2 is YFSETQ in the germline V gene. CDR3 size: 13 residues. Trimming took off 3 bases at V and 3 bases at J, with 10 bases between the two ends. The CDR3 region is CASSSDNFYEQYF. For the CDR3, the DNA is TGCGCCAGCAGCTCGGACAATTTCTACGAGCAGTACTTC.

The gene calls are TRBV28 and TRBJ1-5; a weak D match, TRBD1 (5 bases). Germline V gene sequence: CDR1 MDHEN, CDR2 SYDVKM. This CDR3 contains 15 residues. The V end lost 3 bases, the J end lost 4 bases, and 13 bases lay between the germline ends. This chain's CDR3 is CASSLEGRGNQPQHF. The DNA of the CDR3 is TGTGCCAGCAGTTTGGAAGGGAGGGGTAATCAGCCCCAGCATTTT.

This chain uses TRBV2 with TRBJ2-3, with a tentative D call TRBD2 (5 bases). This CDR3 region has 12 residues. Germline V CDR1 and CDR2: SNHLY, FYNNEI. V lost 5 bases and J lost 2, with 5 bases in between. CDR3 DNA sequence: TGTGCCAGCAGTCGGGACACAGATACGCAGTATTTT. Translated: CASSRDTDTQYF.

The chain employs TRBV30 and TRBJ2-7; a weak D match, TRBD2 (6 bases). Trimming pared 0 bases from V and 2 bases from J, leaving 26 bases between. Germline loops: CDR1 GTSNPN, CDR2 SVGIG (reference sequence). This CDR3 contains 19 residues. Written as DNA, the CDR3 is TGTGCCTGGAGTGTAAGGCAGGTCCTGGGGGGTAGCGAACCCTACGAGCAGTACTTC. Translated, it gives CAWSVRQVLGGSEPYEQYF.